These 32 T cell receptor beta chains originate from one sample sequenced in a study of CD8 T cells in Susac syndrome. RNA, at roughly 0.45 to 1 ug, was reverse transcribed with random hexamers. TCRdb reanalysed the immunoSEQ multiplex PCR reads using MiXCR and keeps one entry per CDR3 protein. The table includes 330,000 or so distinct CDR3 sequences, approximately 85% detected once. What was sequenced was CD8+ T cells from PBMCs. These receptors originate from a human donor with multiple sclerosis.

CDR3 sequence: CASSIQAGPGANVLTF. CDR3 DNA: TGTGCCAGTAGTATCCAGGCGGGGCCTGGGGCCAACGTCCTGACTTTC. The chain combines TRBV19 with TRBJ2-6; possible D gene TRBD2, 6 bases. The germline CDR1 and CDR2 sequences are LNHDA and SQIVND (reference sequence). The V end lost 3 bases, the J end lost 2 bases, and 11 bases lay between the germline ends. This CDR3 contains 16 residues. The full variable domain, its missing parts supplied by reference TRBV19 and TRBJ2-6, is DGGITQSPKYLFRKEGQNVTLSCEQNLNHDAMYWYRQDPGQGLRLIYYSQIVNDFQKGDIAEGYSVSREKKESFPLTVTSAQKNPTAFYLCASSIQAGPGANVLTFGAGSRLTVL.

V usage is TRBV6-5 and J usage is TRBJ2-6, with no clear D. From germline, CDR1 is MNHEY and CDR2 SVGAGI. This CDR3 has 17 residues. Trimming stripped 4 bases from V and 0 bases from J, with 13 bases between. The CDR3 nucleotides are TGTGCCAGCAGTTCCTCCGGGTGGACCTCTGGGGCCAACGTCCTGACTTTC. Its translation is CASSSSGWTSGANVLTF.

V is TRBV15 and J is TRBJ2-5, with 7 bases that match TRBD2. This CDR3 has 15 residues. Looked up from germline, CDR1 is LNHNV and CDR2 is YYDKDF (reference sequence). V lost 0 bases, J lost 4 bases, and 5 bases stayed unmatched. CDR3 bases: TGTGCCACCAGCAGAGATCTGGGGAGGGGAGAGACCCAGTACTTC. Protein sequence: CATSRDLGRGETQYF.

This chain connects TRBV2 to TRBJ1-5, with 7 bases that match TRBD1. The ends lost 6 bases at V and 1 base at J; junction bases unmatched: 18. This CDR3 has 19 residues. Germline loops: CDR1 SNHLY, CDR2 FYNNEI. The CDR3 nucleotides are TGTGCCAGCAGCGGAGATCGGGGTCAGGGGGTTACAAGCAATCAGCCCCAGCATTTT. Residues: CASSGDRGQGVTSNQPQHF.

This clonotype was seen more than once but under ten times. The chain carries TRBV9 and TRBJ2-7; possibly TRBD2 for D (5 bases). This CDR3 has 13 residues. Germline V gene data show CDR1 as SGDLS and CDR2 as YYNGEE. Between the trimmed V and J ends, which lost 3 bases and 2 bases, there was a span of 9 bases. The DNA of the CDR3 is TGTGCCAGCAGCGCGGACGGGACCTACGAGCAGTACTTC. Its translation: CASSADGTYEQYF.

The chain uses TRBV24-1 and TRBJ1-2; maybe TRBD1 (5 bases). This CDR3 has 18 residues. V was trimmed by 5 bases and J by 4 bases, leaving 25 bases between them. Germline V gene sequence: CDR1 KGHDR, CDR2 SFDVKD. The CDR3 loop reads CATSGLIGTTNPLYGYTF. The CDR3 DNA reads as TGTGCCACCAGTGGCCTTATCGGGACTACTAACCCCCTCTATGGCTACACCTTC.

J is TRBJ1-1 and V is TRBV12-3 or TRBV12-4; tentatively, D is TRBD1 (6 bases). The V and J ends lost 6 bases and 1 base respectively, with 12 bases between them. This CDR3 has 14 amino acids. Here the CDR3 reads CASSYRVTNTEAFF. CDR3 nucleotide sequence: TGTGCCAGCAGCTACAGGGTCACGAACACTGAAGCTTTCTTT.

The rearrangement joins TRBV4-3 to TRBJ1-5; D is possibly TRBD1 (5 bases). This CDR3 has 19 residues. Trimming stripped 0 bases from V and 4 bases from J, with 22 bases between. Per germline, CDR1 LGHNA and CDR2 YSLEER. CDR3 loop: CASSQDLLGWGSGNQPQHF. In nucleotides, the CDR3 is TGCGCCAGCAGCCAAGATCTTCTCGGGTGGGGGTCCGGGAATCAGCCCCAGCATTTT.

The V and J genes are TRBV18 and TRBJ2-3, with 8 bases that match TRBD1. CDR3 length: 14 amino acids. Germline CDR1 is KGHSH and CDR2 is LQKENI. V lost 6 bases to trimming and J lost 4 bases; unmatched junction nucleotides: 6. CDR3 DNA sequence: TGTGCCAGCTCTCCGACAGGGGCGGCAGATACGCAGTATTTT. The encoded protein is CASSPTGAADTQYF. The variable domain in full, with the rest retrieved from reference TRBV18 and TRBJ2-3, is NAGVMQNPRHLVRRRGQEARLRCSPMKGHSHVYWYRQLPEEGLKFMVYLQKENIIDESGMPKERFSAEFPKEGPSILRIQQVVRGDSAAYFCASSPTGAADTQYFGPGTRLTVL.

This rearrangement joins TRBV28 to TRBJ2-1; 9 bases agree with TRBD1. V dropped 5 bases and J dropped 2; count of bases not matched to a gene: 7. The CDR3 consists of 16 residues. Germline V gives CDR1 MDHEN, CDR2 SYDVKM. CDR3 region: CASSLGRQGAYNEQFF. The CDR3 DNA reads TGTGCCAGCAGTCTAGGGCGACAGGGGGCCTACAATGAGCAGTTCTTC.

V usage is TRBV4-3 and J usage is TRBJ2-5; 8 bases line up with TRBD1. The ends lost 4 bases at V and 3 bases at J; junction bases unmatched: 10. Germline assignment: CDR1 LGHNA and CDR2 YSLEER. The CDR3 is 16 residues long. The CDR3: CASSPGSRGREETQYF. The DNA of the CDR3 is TGCGCCAGCAGCCCGGGGAGCAGGGGGCGGGAAGAGACCCAGTACTTC.

The V call is TRBV6-7, the J call TRBJ2-5, with D unresolved. TRBV6-7 is assigned to the ORF class and has an uncertain function. V was shortened by 7 bases and J by 4 bases, with 10 bases between the two germline ends. The CDR3 has 12 residues. CDR3 amino acids: CASTSSRETQYF. CDR3 coding DNA: TGTGCCAGCACCTCATCGCGAGAGACCCAGTACTTC.

This chain connects TRBV2 to TRBJ2-7; D not resolved. Looked up from germline, CDR1 is SNHLY and CDR2 is FYNNEI. Trimming removed 7 bases from V and 2 bases from J, with 12 bases in between. The CDR3 spans 13 residues. The CDR3 region has the DNA TGTGCCAGCATATTTGTCAGGACCTACGAGCAGTACTTC. Translating gives CASIFVRTYEQYF.

The chain employs TRBV12-3 or TRBV12-4 and TRBJ2-3; no reliable D call. V was pared by 0 bases and J by 6 bases, with 10 bases between. The CDR3 consists of 14 residues. The CDR3 protein is CASSLASKADTQYF. The CDR3 DNA sequence: TGTGCCAGCAGTTTAGCTAGCAAAGCGGATACGCAGTATTTT.

The chain couples TRBV20-1 to TRBJ2-7, with 8 bases identical to TRBD1. The J segment lost 5 bases and the V segment lost 0 bases, leaving 9 bases of the junction unmatched. This CDR3 is built from 15 residues. Germline values: CDR1 DFQATT, CDR2 SNEGSKA (reference sequence). CDR3 in DNA: TGCAGTGCTAGAGATCGACGAACAGGGGGGAACGAGCAGTACTTC. This encodes CSARDRRTGGNEQYF.

This chain connects TRBV27 to TRBJ2-2, with 9 bases aligning to TRBD2. The CDR3 has 14 amino acids. CDR1 is MNHEY and CDR2 is SMNVEV in the germline V gene (reference sequence). The V segment lost 5 bases and the J segment 6 bases; nucleotides outside the gene matches: 4. This CDR3 is CASSDRLAAGELFF. The CDR3 nucleotides read TGTGCCAGCAGTGATCGACTAGCGGCCGGGGAGCTGTTTTTT.

This chain joins TRBV11-1 and TRBJ1-3; D is undetermined. V lost 6 bases and J 4 bases, leaving 34 bases between the germline ends. The length of the CDR3 is 21 residues. Germline values: CDR1 SGHAT, CDR2 FQDESV (reference sequence). In nucleotides, the CDR3 is TGTGCCAGCAGTATACCCTTTCAATCAACGTCGGGGATAGTATTCGGAAACACCATATATTTT. Its translation: CASSIPFQSTSGIVFGNTIYF.

Of note for this clonotype: Compared with germline, one end of the junction differs, possibly owing to a read error. This chain links TRBV30 with TRBJ2-1; 11 positions agree with TRBD2. This CDR3 region has 15 residues. The germline gives CDR1 GTSNPN, CDR2 SVGIG (reference sequence). The CDR3 here is CAWGSGLAGGDERFF. The CDR3 DNA sequence: TGTGCCTGGGGGTCGGGGCTAGCGGGAGGTGATGAGCGGTTCTTC.

V and J are TRBV13 and TRBJ2-1, with 10 bases fitting TRBD2. This CDR3 region has 15 residues. Trimming removed 3 bases from V and 8 bases from J; junction bases left unmatched: 7. The germline V gene has CDR1 PRHDT and CDR2 FYEKMQ (reference sequence). This CDR3 reads CASSLLSGRAHEQFF. CDR3 in DNA: TGTGCCAGCAGCTTGCTAAGCGGGAGGGCCCATGAGCAGTTCTTC.

A few counts support this clonotype. This chain links TRBV11-2 with TRBJ2-3, with 9 bases fitting TRBD2. Germline-derived CDR1 and CDR2 are SGHAT and FQNNGV. This CDR3 comprises 15 residues. With V trimmed by 2 bases and J by 2 bases, 2 bases remained unmatched. The CDR3 loop reads CASSLLAGPTDTQYF. The CDR3 nucleotides read TGTGCCAGCAGCTTACTAGCGGGACCCACAGATACGCAGTATTTT.

This clonotype is a singleton in its sample. In DNA form, the CDR3 reads TGCGCCAGCAGCGACTCGTCGGACAGCACAGATACGCAGTATTTT. This gives the protein CASSDSSDSTDTQYF. The chain combines TRBV4-3 with TRBJ2-3; D is uncertain. Germline CDR1 and CDR2: LGHNA and YSLEER. Trimming removed 5 bases at V and 0 bases at J, with 12 bases between. The CDR3 has 15 residues.

This clonotype has just a few counts. The chain recombines TRBV12-3 or TRBV12-4 with TRBJ1-1; no definite D call. V lost 6 bases, J lost 5 bases, and 10 bases lay in between. The CDR3 is 12 residues long. Here the CDR3 reads CASSLYSTEAFF. Written as DNA, the CDR3 is TGTGCCAGCAGCCTGTACTCGACTGAAGCTTTCTTT.

The chain has TRBV12-3 or TRBV12-4 and TRBJ1-2, with D possibly TRBD1 on 5 matching bases. V was pared by 0 bases and J by 4 bases, with 9 bases between. The CDR3 runs 14 residues. Here the CDR3 DNA reads TGTGCCAGCAGTTTAGCAGGGGCTGGCTATGGCTACACCTTC. Amino acid sequence: CASSLAGAGYGYTF.

This clonotype showed up many times. V and J are TRBV27 and TRBJ2-7; the D gene is possibly TRBD1 (5 bases). There are 12 residues in the CDR3. Trimming removed 8 bases from V and 3 bases from J, with 11 bases in between. Germline assignment: CDR1 MNHEY and CDR2 SMNVEV (reference sequence). The CDR3: CASSPQGYEQYF. The DNA of the CDR3 is TGTGCCAGCTCACCGCAGGGCTACGAGCAGTACTTC.

The chain links TRBV20-1 to TRBJ2-1; D gene ambiguous. Per germline, CDR1 DFQATT and CDR2 SNEGSKA (reference sequence). This CDR3 is built from 11 residues. V lost 6 bases and J lost 4, with 7 bases in between. CDR3 sequence: CSASQYNEQFF. CDR3 nucleotides: TGCAGTGCCAGCCAATACAATGAGCAGTTCTTC.

The chain joins TRBV7-8 to TRBJ1-2, with 8 bases lining up with TRBD1. This CDR3 has 13 residues. Germline-derived CDR1 and CDR2 are SGHVS and FQNEAQ. The junction had 4 bases not matched to a gene; V was cut back by 3 bases and J by 7 bases. CDR3 DNA: TGTGCCAGCAGCTTCCTCCAGGGGGCTGGCTACACCTTC. It codes for CASSFLQGAGYTF.

In DNA, the CDR3 is TGTGCCAGCAGCCAAAGGCAACTTTTCACCTACAATGAGCAGTTCTTC. It yields the protein CASSQRQLFTYNEQFF. The chain links TRBV7-2 to TRBJ2-1; no clear D gene. Trimming removed 5 bases from V and 2 bases from J, with 16 bases in between. CDR1 is SGHTA, CDR2 FQGNSA, per germline. The CDR3 length is 16 residues.

The chain uses TRBV12-3 or TRBV12-4 and TRBJ1-1; possibly TRBD1 for D (6 bases). Trimming shortened V by 1 base and J by 0 bases, and 6 bases separated the two germline ends. The CDR3 is 14 residues long. CDR3: CASSLGTVNTEAFF. CDR3 nucleotides: TGTGCCAGCAGTTTAGGGACAGTGAACACTGAAGCTTTCTTT.

This chain connects TRBV10-3 to TRBJ1-1; TRBD1 agrees at 8 bases. V shed 3 bases and J 1 base; nucleotides not matched to a gene: 7. The CDR3 contains 16 residues. The V gene's germline CDR1 is ENHRY and CDR2 SYGVKD. The CDR3: CAISEVQGAANTEAFF. The CDR3 nucleotides read TGTGCCATCAGTGAAGTCCAGGGGGCAGCGAACACTGAAGCTTTCTTT.

This sequence joins TRBV21-1 and TRBJ2-2; no check of the table's D call, TRBD1, against the DNA was made. TRBV21-1 is deemed a pseudogene. This CDR3 spans 16 amino acids. The CDR3 bases are TGTGCCAGCAGTACTTTGGGACAGGGGAACACCGGGGAGCTGTTTTTT. Amino acid sequence: CASSTLGQGNTGELFF.

This sequence joins TRBV7-2 and TRBJ2-7; no firm D call. This CDR3 is 16 amino acids long. The V gene's germline CDR1 is SGHTA and CDR2 FQGNSA. The V end was cut by 0 bases, the J end by 0 bases, with 12 bases between. Here the CDR3 DNA reads TGTGCCAGCAGCTTAGCGTCGCGGATAAGCTCCTACGAGCAGTACTTC. It is translated as CASSLASRISSYEQYF.

The chain recombines TRBV9 with TRBJ2-2, with 9 bases aligning to TRBD1. The CDR3 covers 15 residues. J gave up 5 bases and V 3 bases, and 5 bases lay outside the gene matches. CDR1 is SGDLS, CDR2 YYNGEE, per germline. CDR3 residues: CASSADRGATGELFF. In DNA form, the CDR3 reads TGTGCCAGCAGCGCTGACAGGGGGGCGACCGGGGAGCTGTTTTTT.